The 28 T cell receptor beta chains in this list originate from one sample, sequenced in a study. TCRdb ran MiXCR on the 5' RACE reads and lists one entry per CDR3 protein. Among about 40,000 distinct CDR3 sequences listed, approximately 19% were seen once. The sequencing sample was made of naive CD4+ T cells sorted from a lymph node. As to subset: naive CD4+ T cells, CD4+CD45RA+CD25-. These receptors were collected from a female donor with breast cancer.

Only a few counts were recorded for this clonotype. The gene calls are TRBV5-1 and TRBJ1-2, with D unclear. In germline, CDR1 is SGHRS, CDR2 YFSETQ. The CDR3 has 15 residues. Trimming took 3 bases from V and 8 from J, leaving 20 bases between them. The CDR3 spells CASSSTTGSQGGYTF. CDR3 DNA: TGCGCCAGCAGCTCTACTACGGGAAGCCAAGGAGGCTACACCTTC. Filled out from reference TRBV5-1 and TRBJ1-2, the complete variable domain reads KAGVTQTPRYLIKTRGQQVTLSCSPISGHRSVSWYQQTPGQGLQFLFEYFSETQRNKGNFPGRFSGRQFSNSRSEMNVSTLELGDSALYLCASSSTTGSQGGYTFGSGTRLTVV.

This clonotype has only a few counts. This chain connects TRBV4-2 to TRBJ2-3; no reliable D call. The CDR3 extends over 14 amino acids. Germline V gives CDR1 LGHNA, CDR2 YNFKEQ. Trimming pared 1 base from V and 5 bases from J, leaving 10 bases between. The CDR3 here is CASSQVALRDTQYF. DNA for the CDR3: TGTGCCAGCAGCCAAGTGGCCTTGAGAGATACGCAGTATTTT.

This rearrangement joins TRBV7-9 to TRBJ1-1; the D is unclear. Trimming removed 5 bases from V and 2 bases from J, with 12 bases in between. This CDR3 has 14 amino acids. Germline V CDR1 and CDR2: SEHNR, FQNEAQ (reference sequence). CDR3 DNA sequence: TGTGCCAGCAGCCCAGGACGTTTTAACACTGAAGCTTTCTTT. Residues: CASSPGRFNTEAFF.

The genes are TRBV5-1 and TRBJ2-5; perhaps TRBD1 as D (5 bases). The CDR3 spans 15 residues. Trimming pared 1 base from V and 3 bases from J, leaving 13 bases between. The V gene's germline CDR1 is SGHRS and CDR2 YFSETQ. CDR3 protein: CASSLIGAVEETQYF. The CDR3 bases are TGCGCCAGCAGCTTGATAGGGGCAGTCGAAGAGACCCAGTACTTC.

With respect to this clonotype: The junction departs from the called germline gene at one end, perhaps through a read error. V usage is TRBV14 and J usage is TRBJ2-7; 10 nucleotides agree with TRBD1. CDR1 and CDR2 (germline): SGHDN, FVKESK. The CDR3 totals 17 residues. CDR3 in DNA: TGTGCCAGCAGCCAAGATTTCCAGACAGGGGGCTCCTACGAGCAGTATTTC. This encodes CASSQDFQTGGSYEQYF.

The CDR3 loop is CASSLEHKNTEAFF. The CDR3 region has the DNA TGTGCCAGCAGCCTAGAACACAAGAACACTGAAGCTTTCTTT. V and J are TRBV7-9 and TRBJ1-1; D ambiguous. CDR3 length: 14 residues. Trimming left V 5 bases short and J 1 base short, with 11 bases between. The germline V gene has CDR1 SEHNR and CDR2 FQNEAQ (reference sequence).

This clonotype was detected a few times. The V gene is TRBV6-1, the J gene TRBJ1-4, with 9 bases fitting TRBD1. V shed 4 bases and J 8 bases; nucleotides not matched to a gene: 5. The CDR3 runs to 14 residues. The germline V gene encodes CDR1 MNHNS and CDR2 SASEGT. CDR3 region: CASSGTGVGEKLFF. The CDR3 DNA reads as TGTGCCAGCAGTGGGACAGGGGTAGGCGAAAAACTGTTTTTT.

Only one count was recorded for this clonotype. The final CDR3 position lacks the conserved phenylalanine or tryptophan, pointing to a likely read error. No DNA is shown, since the ends of the CDR3 on it are uncertain; the CDR3 is the one TCRdb lists. The genes are TRBV12-3 or TRBV12-4 and TRBJ2-1; the table's TRBD2 call for D was not verified on the DNA. Both ends counted, the CDR3 spans 16 residues. This CDR3 is CASSPGGTGGGNTFGS.

This clonotype has at least ten counts. The rearrangement uses TRBV28 and TRBJ1-2, with D unclear. The length of the CDR3 is 11 residues. CDR1 is MDHEN, CDR2 SYDVKM, per germline. Trimming left V 7 bases short and J 2 bases short, with 5 bases between. The CDR3 region is CASKRNYGYTF. In nucleotides, the CDR3 is TGTGCCAGCAAAAGGAACTATGGCTACACCTTC.

This chain joins TRBV18 and TRBJ1-2; D unresolved. This CDR3 spans 13 amino acids. Deletions cut 4 bases from V and 1 base from J, with 7 bases between. Germline loops: CDR1 KGHSH, CDR2 LQKENI. The CDR3 sequence is CASSQGSNYGYTF. DNA of the CDR3: TGTGCCAGCTCACAGGGCAGTAACTATGGCTACACCTTC.

V gene TRBV20-1 combines with J gene TRBJ2-1; maybe TRBD2 (6 bases). Per germline, CDR1 DFQATT and CDR2 SNEGSKA (reference sequence). Trimming shortened V by 1 base and J by 3 bases, and 13 bases separated the two germline ends. The CDR3 contains 15 residues. The CDR3 loop is CSARGTEGRYNEQFF. The CDR3 nucleotides are TGCAGTGCTAGAGGTACGGAGGGTCGCTACAATGAGCAGTTCTTC.

There are many counts of this clonotype. The chain has TRBV9 and TRBJ2-5, with a weak D call TRBD1 (5 bases). Trimming took 0 bases from V and 0 from J, leaving 9 bases between them. This CDR3 spans 15 amino acids. Per germline, CDR1 SGDLS and CDR2 YYNGEE. CDR3 sequence: CASSVGPGYQETQYF. The CDR3 coding sequence is TGTGCCAGCAGCGTAGGTCCAGGGTACCAAGAGACCCAGTACTTC.

By sample fraction, this clonotype is medium-sized. The J gene is TRBJ2-3, the V gene TRBV29-1; D call uncertain. V lost 0 bases and J lost 0, with 10 bases in between. The V gene's germline CDR1 is SQVTM and CDR2 ANQGSEA. This CDR3 has 15 residues. The DNA for the CDR3 is TGCAGCGTTGAAGATACGGCGACTAGCACAGATACGCAGTATTTT. It is translated as CSVEDTATSTDTQYF.

This clonotype was picked up many times. The chain employs TRBV20-1 and TRBJ2-3, with a weak D call TRBD1 (6 bases). Germline values: CDR1 DFQATT, CDR2 SNEGSKA (reference sequence). The CDR3 covers 16 residues. Trimming removed 0 bases from V and 0 bases from J, with 13 bases in between. CDR3 sequence: CSARDVGQRSTDTQYF. The CDR3 bases are TGCAGTGCTAGAGACGTCGGACAGCGAAGCACAGATACGCAGTATTTT.

This clonotype was recorded a few times. V usage is TRBV10-3 and J usage is TRBJ2-1; 8 bases are a match to TRBD1. V lost 0 bases to trimming and J lost 7 bases; unmatched junction nucleotides: 11. The CDR3 totals 17 residues. Germline V gene data show CDR1 as ENHRY and CDR2 as SYGVKD. CDR3 amino acids: CAISESVAGGLQNEQFF. The DNA for the CDR3 is TGTGCCATCAGTGAGTCAGTAGCAGGGGGCCTCCAGAATGAGCAGTTCTTC.

About this clonotype: Just one base apart from a much larger clone, this may be a read error. The V call is TRBV7-9, the J call TRBJ1-2; 7 nucleotides match TRBD1. The germline V gene has CDR1 SEHNR and CDR2 FQNEAQ (reference sequence). The CDR3 contains 13 residues. The CDR3 DNA reads TGTACCAGCAGCGATCTAAGGGGGCTAGGCTACACCTTC. Protein: CTSSDLRGLGYTF.

This clonotype was seen at least ten times. The chain recombines TRBV20-1 with TRBJ2-7, with TRBD1 identical over 7 bases. Germline assignment: CDR1 DFQATT and CDR2 SNEGSKA (reference sequence). V gave up 1 base and J gave up 5 bases; unmatched junction bases: 8. The CDR3 totals 14 residues. For the CDR3, the DNA is TGCAGTGCTAGAGGACAGGGTCATACGAACGAGCAGTACTTC. This encodes CSARGQGHTNEQYF.

This clonotype qualifies as medium-sized. The chain is built from TRBV5-1 and TRBJ1-1, with D unclear. The length of the CDR3 is 13 residues. In germline, CDR1 is SGHRS, CDR2 YFSETQ. V lost 3 bases to trimming and J lost 2 bases, with 8 bases between them. Written as DNA, the CDR3 is TGCGCCAGCAGCTGGAGTCCAAACACTGAAGCTTTCTTT. Translated: CASSWSPNTEAFF.

Notes on this clonotype: A read error may explain this, as a much larger clone is one base away. The CDR3 is CSGLSYTGELLF. The CDR3 DNA follows: TGCAGCGGGCTCTCCTACACCGGGGAGCTGTTATTT. This sequence joins TRBV29-1 and TRBJ2-2; perhaps TRBD2 as D (5 bases). The CDR3 totals 12 residues. CDR1 and CDR2 from the germline V gene are SQVTM and ANQGSEA.

This clonotype was detected only once. The rearrangement uses TRBV2 and TRBJ2-2; tentative D call: TRBD2 (6 bases). The CDR3 covers 15 residues. Trimming pared 7 bases from V and 3 bases from J, leaving 15 bases between. Germline assignment: CDR1 SNHLY and CDR2 FYNNEI. CDR3 in DNA: TGTGCCAGCAACCTCTCCCCGGGGGACACCGGGGAGCTGTTTTTT. This encodes CASNLSPGDTGELFF.

A word on this clonotype: Likely a read error: the CDR3 ends without its conserved phenylalanine or tryptophan. This sequence joins TRBV20-1 and TRBJ1-1; D is ambiguous. The V gene's germline CDR1 is DFQATT and CDR2 SNEGSKA (reference sequence). This CDR3 is built from 13 residues. V was trimmed by 6 bases and J by 4 bases, leaving 15 bases between them. CDR3 in amino acids: CSANPSGSTEAFL. The CDR3 DNA sequence: TGCAGTGCGAACCCGTCGGGGAGCACTGAAGCTTTCCTT.

This clonotype was seen a handful of times. For the CDR3, the DNA is TGCAGTGCTAGAGACTATAGCGGGAGTTCCCAAGAGACCCAGTACTTC. Amino acids: CSARDYSGSSQETQYF. The chain has TRBV20-1 and TRBJ2-5; 9 nucleotides agree with TRBD2. Germline V CDR1 and CDR2: DFQATT, SNEGSKA (reference sequence). This CDR3 is built from 16 residues. Trimming at V came to 0 bases and at J to 1 base, leaving 6 bases not matched to a gene.

This clonotype was picked up many times. The chain combines TRBV5-1 with TRBJ2-5; weak D call: TRBD1 (6 bases). The V and J ends lost 6 bases and 2 bases respectively, with 20 bases between them. In germline, CDR1 is SGHRS, CDR2 YFSETQ. The CDR3 consists of 16 residues. CDR3 in DNA: TGCGCCAGCACCCATACTCGTTCGGACAGACAAGAGACCCAGTACTTC. Translated, it gives CASTHTRSDRQETQYF.

This clonotype was detected only a few times. V usage is TRBV10-3 and J usage is TRBJ2-3; D might be TRBD1 (6 bases). The V gene lost 10 bases and the J gene lost 0 bases, with 8 bases spanning the gap. This CDR3 has 12 amino acids. Germline CDR1 ENHRY, CDR2 SYGVKD. The CDR3 protein is CATGASTDTQYF. The CDR3 DNA reads TGTGCCACAGGGGCCAGCACAGATACGCAGTATTTT.

In this sample, this clonotype turned up a few times. The V gene is TRBV20-1, the J gene TRBJ2-1, with 12 bases that match TRBD2. The CDR3 covers 14 residues. V lost 2 bases to trimming and J lost 8 bases; unmatched junction nucleotides: 4. The germline V gene has CDR1 DFQATT and CDR2 SNEGSKA (reference sequence). CDR3 region: CSARLAGGRDEQFF. DNA of the CDR3: TGCAGTGCTAGACTAGCGGGAGGGCGGGATGAGCAGTTCTTC.

On this clonotype itself: One junction end disagrees with the germline gene, perhaps due to a read error. The chain employs TRBV12-3 or TRBV12-4 and TRBJ2-1; D is unclear. The CDR3 extends over 13 amino acids. The CDR3 here is CASSLIEYKEQFF. Here the CDR3 DNA reads TGTGCCAGCAGTTTGATCGAATACAAGGAGCAGTTCTTC.

This clonotype was detected a few times. The V gene is TRBV20-1, the J gene TRBJ1-5; D might be TRBD1 (6 bases). The length of the CDR3 is 14 residues. V lost 5 bases, J lost 0 bases, and 11 bases lay in between. Germline V CDR1 and CDR2: DFQATT, SNEGSKA (reference sequence). CDR3 sequence reads: CSAQQGYSNQPQHF. CDR3 DNA: TGCAGTGCTCAACAGGGATATAGCAATCAGCCCCAGCATTTT.

This clonotype is medium-sized in the sample. The chain uses TRBV7-2 and TRBJ2-7; tentatively, D is TRBD2 (5 bases). Germline-derived CDR1 and CDR2 are SGHTA and FQGNSA. The CDR3 consists of 14 residues. Deletions cut 8 bases from V and 0 bases from J, with 14 bases between. The DNA of the CDR3 is TGTGCCAGCCAAGAGGGCGGTCTCTCCTACGAGCAGTACTTC. Translation gives CASQEGGLSYEQYF.